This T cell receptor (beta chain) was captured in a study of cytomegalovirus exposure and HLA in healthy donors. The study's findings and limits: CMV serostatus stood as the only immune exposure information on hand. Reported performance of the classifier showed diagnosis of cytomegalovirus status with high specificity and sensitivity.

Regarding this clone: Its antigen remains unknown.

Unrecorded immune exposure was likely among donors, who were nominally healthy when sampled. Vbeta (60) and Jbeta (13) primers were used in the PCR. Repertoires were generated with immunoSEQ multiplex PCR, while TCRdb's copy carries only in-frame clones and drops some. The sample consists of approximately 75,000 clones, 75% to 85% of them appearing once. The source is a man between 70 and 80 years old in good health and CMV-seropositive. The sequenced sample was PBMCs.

CDR3 amino acids: CAISDVSGYTF. CDR3 bases: TGTGCCATCAGTGACGTCAGTGGCTACACCTTC. V and J are TRBV10-3 and TRBJ1-2; no clear D. The V and J ends lost 3 bases and 7 bases respectively, with 6 bases between them. Germline V lookup: CDR1 ENHRY, CDR2 SYGVKD. The CDR3 length is 11 residues.